These 20 T cell receptor beta chains share one sample of origin, sequenced in a study of radiation and T cells in renal cell carcinoma. This table comes from immunoSEQ multiplex PCR, and its TCRdb copy is limited to in-frame clones, with some not included. The table includes 75,000 to 95,000 clones, approximately 86% detected once. Sample time point: blood 4 weeks post-SBRT, at nephrectomy. Noted treatment: 15 Gy SBRT to primary tumor, nephrectomy 4 weeks later. The sequences come from blood, collected from a patient whose treatment included radiotherapy and nephrectomy. The source is a middle-aged man with renal cell carcinoma.

The chain uses TRBV27 and TRBJ2-2; 10 nucleotides match TRBD1. The CDR3 contains 14 residues. Germline V gives CDR1 MNHEY, CDR2 SMNVEV (reference sequence). The ends lost 4 bases at V and 5 bases at J; junction bases unmatched: 1. DNA for the CDR3: TGTGCCAGCAGTTGGGACAGGGGTACCGGGGAGCTGTTTTTT. Amino acid sequence: CASSWDRGTGELFF.

The chain couples TRBV5-1 to TRBJ2-3; D call uncertain. The V end was cut by 4 bases, the J end by 2 bases, with 8 bases between. The CDR3 sequence is 13 residues long. Germline V CDR1 and CDR2: SGHRS, YFSETQ. The CDR3 DNA follows: TGCGCCAGCAGCCCAGAATCCACAGATACGCAGTATTTT. Its protein product is CASSPESTDTQYF. The full variable domain, in which reference TRBV5-1 and TRBJ2-3 provide the parts outside the CDR3, is KAGVTQTPRYLIKTRGQQVTLSCSPISGHRSVSWYQQTPGQGLQFLFEYFSETQRNKGNFPGRFSGRQFSNSRSEMNVSTLELGDSALYLCASSPESTDTQYFGPGTRLTVL.

V usage is TRBV30 and J usage is TRBJ1-6; tentative D call: TRBD1 (6 bases). CDR3 size: 15 residues. Germline CDR1 is GTSNPN and CDR2 is SVGIG (reference sequence). V lost 0 bases and J lost 10, with 16 bases in between. The CDR3 loop reads CAWSVISAGDSPLHF. As DNA, the CDR3 is TGTGCCTGGAGTGTAATTTCGGCAGGGGACTCACCCCTCCACTTT.

The chain uses TRBV6-6 and TRBJ1-1; D is unresolved. CDR1 is MNHNY, CDR2 SVGAGI, per germline (reference sequence). There are 14 residues in the CDR3. V gave up 7 bases and J gave up 5 bases, with 17 bases separating them. The CDR3 region has the DNA TGTGCCAGCACTCACACGGGGTACAGTACTGAAGCTTTCTTT. This codes for CASTHTGYSTEAFF.

This chain links TRBV5-4 with TRBJ2-5; D remains unclear. Trimming shortened V by 0 bases and J by 5 bases, and 8 bases separated the two germline ends. The V gene's germline CDR1 is SGHNT and CDR2 YYREEE (reference sequence). This CDR3 region has 13 residues. CDR3 sequence (DNA): TGTGCCAGCAGCTTGGATTCAGTCGAGACCCAGTACTTC. Amino acids: CASSLDSVETQYF.

The chain combines TRBV7-2 with TRBJ2-2; D is unresolved. Deletions cut 1 base from V and 2 bases from J, with 8 bases between. Germline V gene data show CDR1 as SGHTA and CDR2 as FQGNSA. This CDR3 is 15 amino acids long. This CDR3 reads CASSLDWGNTGELFF. In nucleotides, the CDR3 is TGTGCCAGCAGCTTAGATTGGGGAAACACCGGGGAGCTGTTTTTT.

This clone was counted a single time. The V call is TRBV5-4, the J call TRBJ1-3; D gene unclear. The CDR3 has 14 amino acids. CDR1 is SGHNT, CDR2 YYREEE, per germline (reference sequence). The V end lost 4 bases, the J end lost 4 bases, and 12 bases lay between the germline ends. CDR3: CASSGSDGGNTIYF. The CDR3 nucleotides are TGTGCCAGCAGCGGCTCGGACGGAGGAAACACCATATATTTT.

The chain carries TRBV5-1 and TRBJ2-7; 10 bases align to TRBD1. Germline V gene data show CDR1 as SGHRS and CDR2 as YFSETQ. With V trimmed by 4 bases and J by 4 bases, 11 bases remained unmatched. The CDR3 loop spans 16 amino acids. CDR3 DNA: TGCGCCAGCAGCGCCGGGACAGGGGCCTTCCTTTACGAGCAGTACTTC. Protein product: CASSAGTGAFLYEQYF.

The genes are TRBV4-1 and TRBJ2-3, with TRBD2 matching 8 bases. V lost 2 bases to trimming and J lost 5 bases; unmatched junction nucleotides: 6. This CDR3 spans 15 amino acids. Germline values: CDR1 MGHRA, CDR2 YSYEKL. This CDR3 reads CASSQTGGQRDTQYF. DNA for the CDR3: TGCGCCAGCAGCCAAACGGGGGGGCAAAGAGATACGCAGTATTTT.

The rearrangement links TRBV4-2 to TRBJ2-3; D may be TRBD2 (5 bases). Looked up from germline, CDR1 is LGHNA and CDR2 is YNFKEQ. The CDR3 spans 16 residues. Trimming took 3 bases from V and 4 from J, leaving 17 bases between them. This CDR3 is CASSQERLFGPDTQYF. In nucleotides, the CDR3 is TGTGCCAGCAGCCAGGAACGACTATTCGGTCCAGATACGCAGTATTTT.

A note on this clone: Additional DNA sequences in this sample encode the identical CDR3. The chain combines TRBV5-1 with TRBJ2-1, with TRBD2 matching over 8 bases. The length of the CDR3 is 15 residues. CDR1 and CDR2 from the germline V gene are SGHRS and YFSETQ. Losses at the gene ends were 0 bases for V and 3 bases for J; bases not matched to a gene: 2. This chain's CDR3 is CASSLVAGSYNEQFF. CDR3 bases: TGCGCCAGCAGCTTGGTAGCGGGGAGCTACAATGAGCAGTTCTTC.

A few counts support this clone. The chain carries TRBV12-5 and TRBJ1-1, with D possibly matching TRBD1 (6 bases). The CDR3 is made up of 14 amino acids. Germline CDR1 and CDR2: LGHNT and FRNRAP. Trimming took off 2 bases at V and 7 bases at J, with 14 bases between the two ends. CDR3 sequence: CASGLQNRQDEAFF. CDR3 nucleotides: TGTGCTAGTGGTTTGCAAAATAGACAGGATGAAGCTTTCTTT.

The table lists this clone with a count of one. The gene calls are TRBV5-8 and TRBJ2-3; 8 nucleotides match TRBD2. CDR3 length: 14 amino acids. With V trimmed by 0 bases and J by 6 bases, 3 bases remained unmatched. CDR1 is SGHTS, CDR2 YDEGEE, per germline. CDR3 DNA: TGTGCCAGCAGCTTGGCGGGACTAGAGGATACGCAGTATTTT. It encodes CASSLAGLEDTQYF.

The chain employs TRBV6-1 and TRBJ1-2; D is unresolved. The V end lost 8 bases, the J end lost 4 bases, and 20 bases lay between the germline ends. The CDR3 covers 15 residues. The germline V gene has CDR1 MNHNS and CDR2 SASEGT. In DNA form, the CDR3 reads TGTGCCAGCGAAGGTCGACCAGGTCAGCTCTATGGCTACACCTTC. This translates into CASEGRPGQLYGYTF.

The chain joins TRBV7-9 to TRBJ1-4, with D uncertain. CDR3 length: 18 residues. Germline-derived CDR1 and CDR2 are SEHNR and FQNEAQ (reference sequence). V was cut by 4 bases and J by 0 bases, with 18 bases left in between. DNA for the CDR3: TGTGCCAGCAGCTCGCAGGAAGCGTTTCCTGCAACTAATGAAAAACTGTTTTTT. Translating gives CASSSQEAFPATNEKLFF.

The V call is TRBV6-5, the J call TRBJ1-2, with 7 bases identical to TRBD1. There are 13 residues in the CDR3. Germline CDR1 and CDR2: MNHEY and SVGAGI. V dropped 6 bases and J dropped 5; count of bases not matched to a gene: 6. Here the CDR3 DNA reads TGTGCCAGCAGCCAGGGACAGACTTATGGCTACACCTTC. Amino acid sequence: CASSQGQTYGYTF.

The chain employs TRBV5-1 and TRBJ2-5, with 9 bases fitting TRBD2. J lost 2 bases, V lost 0 bases, and 8 bases had no gene match. Germline CDR1 SGHRS, CDR2 YFSETQ. This CDR3 has 17 amino acids. The DNA for the CDR3 is TGCGCCAGCAGCTTGGCCGGGGCGGGAGGGTATCAAGAGACCCAGTACTTC. Its protein product is CASSLAGAGGYQETQYF.

CDR3 protein: CASRPQGDNEQFF. The CDR3 bases are TGCGCCAGCAGACCACAGGGGGACAATGAGCAGTTCTTC. The chain employs TRBV5-1 and TRBJ2-1; the match to TRBD1 covers 8 bases. Germline-derived CDR1 and CDR2 are SGHRS and YFSETQ. The CDR3 has 13 amino acids. Trimming at V came to 5 bases and at J to 5 bases, leaving 3 bases not matched to a gene.

This chain connects TRBV6-1 to TRBJ1-2; D gene unclear. The CDR3 has 11 residues. The germline V and J ends were trimmed by 2 bases and 11 bases, with 9 bases remaining between them. From germline, CDR1 is MNHNS and CDR2 SASEGT. For the CDR3, the DNA is TGTGCCAGCAGTGAAAATAGATTTTACACCTTC. This codes for CASSENRFYTF.

This clone was detected only a few times. One junction end does not reproduce the germline sequence, and a read error may be involved. The rearrangement joins TRBV7-7 to TRBJ1-5; D gene unclear. Germline values: CDR1 SSHAT, CDR2 FNYEAQ (reference sequence). The CDR3 runs 13 residues. Here the CDR3 reads CASSLDANQPQHF. DNA for the CDR3: TGTGCTAGCAGCTTAGATGCGAATCAGCCCCAGCATTTT. Looking up the rest from reference TRBV7-7 and TRBJ1-5 gives the full variable domain: GAGVSQSPRYKVTKRGQDVTLRCDPISSHATLYWYQQALGQGPEFLTYFNYEAQPDKSGLPSDRFSAERPEGSISTLTIQRTEQRDSAMYRCASSLDANQPQHFGDGTRLSIL.